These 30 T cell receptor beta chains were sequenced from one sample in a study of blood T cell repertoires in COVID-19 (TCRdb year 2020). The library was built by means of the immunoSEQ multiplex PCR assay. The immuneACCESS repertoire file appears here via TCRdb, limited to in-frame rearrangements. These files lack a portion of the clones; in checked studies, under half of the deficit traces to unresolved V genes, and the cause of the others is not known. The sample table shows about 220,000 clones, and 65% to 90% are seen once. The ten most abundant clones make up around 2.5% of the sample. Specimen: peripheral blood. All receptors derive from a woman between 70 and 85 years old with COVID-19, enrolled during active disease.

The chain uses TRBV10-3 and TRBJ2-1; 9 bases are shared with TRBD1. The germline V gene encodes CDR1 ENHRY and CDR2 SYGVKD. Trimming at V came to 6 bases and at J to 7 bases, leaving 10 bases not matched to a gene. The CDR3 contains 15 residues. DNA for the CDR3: TGTGCCATCAGGGGACAGGGTCTTTACGTGAATGAGCAGTTCTTC. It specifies CAIRGQGLYVNEQFF.

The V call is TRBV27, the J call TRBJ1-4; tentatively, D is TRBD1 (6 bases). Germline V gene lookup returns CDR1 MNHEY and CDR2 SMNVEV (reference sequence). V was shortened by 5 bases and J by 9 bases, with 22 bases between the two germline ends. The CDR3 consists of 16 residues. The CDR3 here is CASSPWLTGQGQKLFF. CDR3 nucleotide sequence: TGTGCCAGCAGTCCCTGGCTGACAGGACAAGGTCAAAAACTGTTTTTT.

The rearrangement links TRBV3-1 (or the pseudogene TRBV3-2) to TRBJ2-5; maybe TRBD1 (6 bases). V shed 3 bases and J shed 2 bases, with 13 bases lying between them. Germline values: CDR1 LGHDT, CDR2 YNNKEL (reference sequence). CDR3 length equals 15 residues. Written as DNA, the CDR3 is TGTGCCAGCAGCCACAACGGACAGCTACAAGAGACCCAGTACTTC. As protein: CASSHNGQLQETQYF.

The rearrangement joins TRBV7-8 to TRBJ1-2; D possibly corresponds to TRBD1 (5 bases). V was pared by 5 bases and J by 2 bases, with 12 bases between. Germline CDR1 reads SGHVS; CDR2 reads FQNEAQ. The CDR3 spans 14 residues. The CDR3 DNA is TGTGCCAGCAGCCGAGGGGCATCGAACTATGGCTACACCTTC. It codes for CASSRGASNYGYTF.

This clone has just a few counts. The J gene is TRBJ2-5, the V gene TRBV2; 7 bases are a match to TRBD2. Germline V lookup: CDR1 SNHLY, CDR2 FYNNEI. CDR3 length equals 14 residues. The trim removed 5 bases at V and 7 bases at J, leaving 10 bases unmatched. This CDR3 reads CASSYAGLVGTQYF. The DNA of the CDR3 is TGTGCCAGCAGTTACGCTGGACTAGTAGGGACCCAGTACTTC.

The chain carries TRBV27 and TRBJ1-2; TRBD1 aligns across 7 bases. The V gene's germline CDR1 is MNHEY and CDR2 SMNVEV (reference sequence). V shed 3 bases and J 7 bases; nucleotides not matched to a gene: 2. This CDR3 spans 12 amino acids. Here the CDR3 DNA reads TGTGCCAGCAGTTTTACAGGGGTTGGCTACACCTTC. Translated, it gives CASSFTGVGYTF.

CDR3 loop: CASSRSPDGNTIYF. DNA for the CDR3: TGTGCCAGCAGCCGCTCGCCTGACGGGAACACCATATATTTT. V and J are TRBV7-2 and TRBJ1-3, with unresolved D. Germline V gene lookup returns CDR1 SGHTA and CDR2 FQGNSA. The CDR3 sequence is 14 residues long. The ends were cut back, 5 bases at V and 7 bases at J, with 15 bases in the middle.

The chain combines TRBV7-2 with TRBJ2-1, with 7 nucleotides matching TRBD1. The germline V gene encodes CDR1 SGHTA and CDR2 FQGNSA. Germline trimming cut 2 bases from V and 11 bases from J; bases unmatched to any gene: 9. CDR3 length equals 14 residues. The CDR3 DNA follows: TGTGCCAGCAGCTTAACCCCTACAGGGGCGAAGCAGTTCTTC. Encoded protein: CASSLTPTGAKQFF.

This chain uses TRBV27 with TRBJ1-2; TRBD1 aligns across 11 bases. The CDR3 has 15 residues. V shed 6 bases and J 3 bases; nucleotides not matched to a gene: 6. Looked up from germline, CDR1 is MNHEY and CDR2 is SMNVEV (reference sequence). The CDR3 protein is CASRTGQGADYGYTF. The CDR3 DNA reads TGTGCCAGCAGGACAGGACAGGGGGCCGACTATGGCTACACCTTC.

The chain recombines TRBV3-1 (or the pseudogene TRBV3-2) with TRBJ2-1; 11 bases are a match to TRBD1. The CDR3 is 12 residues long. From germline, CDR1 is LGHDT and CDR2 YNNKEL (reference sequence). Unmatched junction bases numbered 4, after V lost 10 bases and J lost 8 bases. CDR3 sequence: CATGTGGDEQFF. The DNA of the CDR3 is TGTGCCACCGGGACAGGGGGGGATGAGCAGTTCTTC.

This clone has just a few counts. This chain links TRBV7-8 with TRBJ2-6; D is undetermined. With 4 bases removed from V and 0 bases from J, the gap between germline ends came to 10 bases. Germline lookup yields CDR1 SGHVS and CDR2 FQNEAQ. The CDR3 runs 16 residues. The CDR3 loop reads CASSSLAHSGANVLTF. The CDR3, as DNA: TGTGCCAGCAGCTCCCTGGCCCACTCTGGGGCCAACGTCCTGACTTTC.

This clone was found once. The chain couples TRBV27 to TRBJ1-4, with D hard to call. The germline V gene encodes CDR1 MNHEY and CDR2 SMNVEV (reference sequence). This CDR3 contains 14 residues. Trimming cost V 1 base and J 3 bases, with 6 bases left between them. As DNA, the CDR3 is TGTGCCAGCAGTTTATTAGGAGCTAATGAAAAACTGTTTTTT. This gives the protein CASSLLGANEKLFF.

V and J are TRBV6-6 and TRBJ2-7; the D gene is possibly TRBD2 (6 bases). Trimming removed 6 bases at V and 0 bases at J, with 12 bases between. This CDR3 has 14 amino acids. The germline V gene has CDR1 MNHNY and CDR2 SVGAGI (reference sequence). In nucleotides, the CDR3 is TGTGCCAGCAGCCGAGAGCGGGTCTCCTACGAGCAGTACTTC. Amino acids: CASSRERVSYEQYF.

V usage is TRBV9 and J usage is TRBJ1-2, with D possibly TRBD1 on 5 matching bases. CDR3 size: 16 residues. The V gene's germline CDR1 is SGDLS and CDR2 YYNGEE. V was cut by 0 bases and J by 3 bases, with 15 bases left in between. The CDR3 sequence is CASSVGFGGFDYGYTF. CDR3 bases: TGTGCCAGCAGCGTAGGATTCGGGGGGTTCGACTATGGCTACACCTTC. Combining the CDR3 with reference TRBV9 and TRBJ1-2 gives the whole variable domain DSGVTQTPKHLITATGQRVTLRCSPRSGDLSVYWYQQSLDQGLQFLIQYYNGEERAKGNILERFSAQQFPDLHSELNLSSLELGDSALYFCASSVGFGGFDYGYTFGSGTRLTVV.

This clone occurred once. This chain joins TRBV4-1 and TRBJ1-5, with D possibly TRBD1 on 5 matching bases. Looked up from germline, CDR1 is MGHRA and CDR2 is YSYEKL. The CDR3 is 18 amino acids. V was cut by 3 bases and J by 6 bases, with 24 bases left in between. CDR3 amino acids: CASSHPEGSPGGSQPQHF. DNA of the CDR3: TGCGCCAGCAGCCACCCCGAGGGAAGCCCCGGGGGTAGTCAGCCCCAGCATTTT.

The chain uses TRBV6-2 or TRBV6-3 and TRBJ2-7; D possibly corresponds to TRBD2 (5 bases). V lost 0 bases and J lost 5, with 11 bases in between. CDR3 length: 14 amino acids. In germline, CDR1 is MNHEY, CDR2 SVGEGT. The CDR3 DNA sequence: TGTGCCAGCAGTTACTCGAGCGGATATAACGAGCAGTACTTC. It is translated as CASSYSSGYNEQYF.

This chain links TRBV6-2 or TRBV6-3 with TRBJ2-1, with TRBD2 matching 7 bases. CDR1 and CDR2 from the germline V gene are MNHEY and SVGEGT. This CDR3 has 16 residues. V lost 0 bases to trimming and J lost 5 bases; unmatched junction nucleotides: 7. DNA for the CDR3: TGTGCCAGCAGTTACTCGAAGCTAGCGGCTAACAATGAGCAGTTCTTC. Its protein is CASSYSKLAANNEQFF.

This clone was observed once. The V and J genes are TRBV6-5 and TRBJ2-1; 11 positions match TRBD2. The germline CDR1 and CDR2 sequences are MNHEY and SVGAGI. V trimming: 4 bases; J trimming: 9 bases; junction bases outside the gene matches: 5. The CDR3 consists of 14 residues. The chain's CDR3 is CASSFSGRDGEQFF. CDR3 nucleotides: TGTGCCAGCAGTTTTAGCGGGAGGGACGGTGAGCAGTTCTTC.

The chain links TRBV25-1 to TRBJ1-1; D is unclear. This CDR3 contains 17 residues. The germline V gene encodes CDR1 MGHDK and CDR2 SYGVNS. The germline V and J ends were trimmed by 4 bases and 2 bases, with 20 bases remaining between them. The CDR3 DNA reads TGTGCCAGCAGTGCACGCCGCGGCAGTAATACCAACACTGAAGCTTTCTTT. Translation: CASSARRGSNTNTEAFF.

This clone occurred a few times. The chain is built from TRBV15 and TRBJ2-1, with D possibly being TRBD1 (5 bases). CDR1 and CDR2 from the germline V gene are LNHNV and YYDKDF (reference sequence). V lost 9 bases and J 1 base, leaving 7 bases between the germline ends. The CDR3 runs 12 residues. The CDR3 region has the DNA TGTGCCACTAGGGGTTCCTACAATGAGCAGTTCTTC. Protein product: CATRGSYNEQFF.

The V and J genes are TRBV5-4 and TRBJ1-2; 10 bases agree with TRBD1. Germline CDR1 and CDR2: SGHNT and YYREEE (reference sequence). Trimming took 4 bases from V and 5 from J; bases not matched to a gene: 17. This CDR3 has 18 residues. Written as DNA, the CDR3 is TGTGCCAGCAGCCAGCCCGGACAGGGGGTAGGGGCGAGGTATGGCTACACCTTC. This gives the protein CASSQPGQGVGARYGYTF.

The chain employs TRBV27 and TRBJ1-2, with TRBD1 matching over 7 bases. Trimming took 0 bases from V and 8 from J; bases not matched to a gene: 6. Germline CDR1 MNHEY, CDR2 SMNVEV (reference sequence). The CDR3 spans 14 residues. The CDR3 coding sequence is TGTGCCAGCAGTTTATCGATAAGGACAGGCGGCTACACCTTC. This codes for CASSLSIRTGGYTF.

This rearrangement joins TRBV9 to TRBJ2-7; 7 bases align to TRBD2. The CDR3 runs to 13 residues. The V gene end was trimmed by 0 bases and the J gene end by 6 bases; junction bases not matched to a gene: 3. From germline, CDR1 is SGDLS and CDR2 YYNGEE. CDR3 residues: CASSVGGLFEQYF. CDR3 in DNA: TGTGCCAGCAGCGTAGGGGGACTATTCGAGCAGTACTTC.

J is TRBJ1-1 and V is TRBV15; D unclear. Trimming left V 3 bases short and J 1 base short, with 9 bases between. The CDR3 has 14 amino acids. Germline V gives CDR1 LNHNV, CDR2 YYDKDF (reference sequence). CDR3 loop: CATSREDWNTEAFF. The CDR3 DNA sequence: TGTGCCACCAGCAGGGAGGACTGGAACACTGAAGCTTTCTTT.

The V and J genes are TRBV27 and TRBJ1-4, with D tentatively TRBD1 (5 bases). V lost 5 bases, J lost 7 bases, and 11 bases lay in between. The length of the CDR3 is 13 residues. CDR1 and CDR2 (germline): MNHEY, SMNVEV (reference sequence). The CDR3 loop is CASSARQSEKLFF. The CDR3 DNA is TGTGCCAGCAGTGCTCGACAGTCTGAAAAACTGTTTTTT.

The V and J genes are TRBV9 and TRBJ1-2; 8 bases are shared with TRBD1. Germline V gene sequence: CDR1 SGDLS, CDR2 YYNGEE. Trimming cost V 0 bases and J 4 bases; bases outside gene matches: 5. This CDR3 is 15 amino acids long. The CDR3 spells CASSVGTGRSYGYTF. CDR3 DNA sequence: TGTGCCAGCAGCGTAGGGACAGGGAGGAGCTATGGCTACACCTTC.

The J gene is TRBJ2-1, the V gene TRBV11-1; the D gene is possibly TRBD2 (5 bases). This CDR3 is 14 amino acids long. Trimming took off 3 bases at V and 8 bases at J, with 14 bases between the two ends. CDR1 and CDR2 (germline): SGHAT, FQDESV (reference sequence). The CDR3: CASSLEELSDEQFF. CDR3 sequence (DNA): TGTGCCAGCAGCTTGGAGGAGCTGAGCGATGAGCAGTTCTTC. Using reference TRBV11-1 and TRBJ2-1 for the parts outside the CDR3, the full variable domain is EAEVAQSPRYKITEKSQAVAFWCDPISGHATLYWYRQILGQGPELLVQFQDESVVDDSQLPKDRFSAERLKGVDSTLKIQPAELGDSAMYLCASSLEELSDEQFFGPGTRLTVL.

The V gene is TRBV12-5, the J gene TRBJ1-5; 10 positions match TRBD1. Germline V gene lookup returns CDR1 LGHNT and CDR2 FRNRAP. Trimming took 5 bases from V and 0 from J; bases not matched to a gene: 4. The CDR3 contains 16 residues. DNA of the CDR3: TGTGCTAGTGGTCCCCGACAGGGGGCTAGCAATCAGCCCCAGCATTTT. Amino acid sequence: CASGPRQGASNQPQHF.

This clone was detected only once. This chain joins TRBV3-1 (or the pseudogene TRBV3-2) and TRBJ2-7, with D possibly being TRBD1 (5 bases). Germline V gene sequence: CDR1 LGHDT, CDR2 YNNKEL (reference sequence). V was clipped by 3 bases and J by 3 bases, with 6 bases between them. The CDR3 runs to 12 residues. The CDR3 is CASSQTVYEQYF. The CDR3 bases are TGTGCCAGCAGCCAGACAGTCTACGAGCAGTACTTC.

The CDR3 protein is CASSPTGQGQWYGYTF. As DNA, the CDR3 is TGTGCCAGCAGCCCTACCGGACAGGGGCAATGGTATGGCTACACCTTC. The chain joins TRBV3-1 (or the pseudogene TRBV3-2) to TRBJ1-2, with 9 bases identical to TRBD1. V dropped 4 bases and J dropped 5; count of bases not matched to a gene: 11. Per the germline V gene, CDR1 is LGHDT and CDR2 is YNNKEL (reference sequence). The CDR3 is made up of 16 amino acids.